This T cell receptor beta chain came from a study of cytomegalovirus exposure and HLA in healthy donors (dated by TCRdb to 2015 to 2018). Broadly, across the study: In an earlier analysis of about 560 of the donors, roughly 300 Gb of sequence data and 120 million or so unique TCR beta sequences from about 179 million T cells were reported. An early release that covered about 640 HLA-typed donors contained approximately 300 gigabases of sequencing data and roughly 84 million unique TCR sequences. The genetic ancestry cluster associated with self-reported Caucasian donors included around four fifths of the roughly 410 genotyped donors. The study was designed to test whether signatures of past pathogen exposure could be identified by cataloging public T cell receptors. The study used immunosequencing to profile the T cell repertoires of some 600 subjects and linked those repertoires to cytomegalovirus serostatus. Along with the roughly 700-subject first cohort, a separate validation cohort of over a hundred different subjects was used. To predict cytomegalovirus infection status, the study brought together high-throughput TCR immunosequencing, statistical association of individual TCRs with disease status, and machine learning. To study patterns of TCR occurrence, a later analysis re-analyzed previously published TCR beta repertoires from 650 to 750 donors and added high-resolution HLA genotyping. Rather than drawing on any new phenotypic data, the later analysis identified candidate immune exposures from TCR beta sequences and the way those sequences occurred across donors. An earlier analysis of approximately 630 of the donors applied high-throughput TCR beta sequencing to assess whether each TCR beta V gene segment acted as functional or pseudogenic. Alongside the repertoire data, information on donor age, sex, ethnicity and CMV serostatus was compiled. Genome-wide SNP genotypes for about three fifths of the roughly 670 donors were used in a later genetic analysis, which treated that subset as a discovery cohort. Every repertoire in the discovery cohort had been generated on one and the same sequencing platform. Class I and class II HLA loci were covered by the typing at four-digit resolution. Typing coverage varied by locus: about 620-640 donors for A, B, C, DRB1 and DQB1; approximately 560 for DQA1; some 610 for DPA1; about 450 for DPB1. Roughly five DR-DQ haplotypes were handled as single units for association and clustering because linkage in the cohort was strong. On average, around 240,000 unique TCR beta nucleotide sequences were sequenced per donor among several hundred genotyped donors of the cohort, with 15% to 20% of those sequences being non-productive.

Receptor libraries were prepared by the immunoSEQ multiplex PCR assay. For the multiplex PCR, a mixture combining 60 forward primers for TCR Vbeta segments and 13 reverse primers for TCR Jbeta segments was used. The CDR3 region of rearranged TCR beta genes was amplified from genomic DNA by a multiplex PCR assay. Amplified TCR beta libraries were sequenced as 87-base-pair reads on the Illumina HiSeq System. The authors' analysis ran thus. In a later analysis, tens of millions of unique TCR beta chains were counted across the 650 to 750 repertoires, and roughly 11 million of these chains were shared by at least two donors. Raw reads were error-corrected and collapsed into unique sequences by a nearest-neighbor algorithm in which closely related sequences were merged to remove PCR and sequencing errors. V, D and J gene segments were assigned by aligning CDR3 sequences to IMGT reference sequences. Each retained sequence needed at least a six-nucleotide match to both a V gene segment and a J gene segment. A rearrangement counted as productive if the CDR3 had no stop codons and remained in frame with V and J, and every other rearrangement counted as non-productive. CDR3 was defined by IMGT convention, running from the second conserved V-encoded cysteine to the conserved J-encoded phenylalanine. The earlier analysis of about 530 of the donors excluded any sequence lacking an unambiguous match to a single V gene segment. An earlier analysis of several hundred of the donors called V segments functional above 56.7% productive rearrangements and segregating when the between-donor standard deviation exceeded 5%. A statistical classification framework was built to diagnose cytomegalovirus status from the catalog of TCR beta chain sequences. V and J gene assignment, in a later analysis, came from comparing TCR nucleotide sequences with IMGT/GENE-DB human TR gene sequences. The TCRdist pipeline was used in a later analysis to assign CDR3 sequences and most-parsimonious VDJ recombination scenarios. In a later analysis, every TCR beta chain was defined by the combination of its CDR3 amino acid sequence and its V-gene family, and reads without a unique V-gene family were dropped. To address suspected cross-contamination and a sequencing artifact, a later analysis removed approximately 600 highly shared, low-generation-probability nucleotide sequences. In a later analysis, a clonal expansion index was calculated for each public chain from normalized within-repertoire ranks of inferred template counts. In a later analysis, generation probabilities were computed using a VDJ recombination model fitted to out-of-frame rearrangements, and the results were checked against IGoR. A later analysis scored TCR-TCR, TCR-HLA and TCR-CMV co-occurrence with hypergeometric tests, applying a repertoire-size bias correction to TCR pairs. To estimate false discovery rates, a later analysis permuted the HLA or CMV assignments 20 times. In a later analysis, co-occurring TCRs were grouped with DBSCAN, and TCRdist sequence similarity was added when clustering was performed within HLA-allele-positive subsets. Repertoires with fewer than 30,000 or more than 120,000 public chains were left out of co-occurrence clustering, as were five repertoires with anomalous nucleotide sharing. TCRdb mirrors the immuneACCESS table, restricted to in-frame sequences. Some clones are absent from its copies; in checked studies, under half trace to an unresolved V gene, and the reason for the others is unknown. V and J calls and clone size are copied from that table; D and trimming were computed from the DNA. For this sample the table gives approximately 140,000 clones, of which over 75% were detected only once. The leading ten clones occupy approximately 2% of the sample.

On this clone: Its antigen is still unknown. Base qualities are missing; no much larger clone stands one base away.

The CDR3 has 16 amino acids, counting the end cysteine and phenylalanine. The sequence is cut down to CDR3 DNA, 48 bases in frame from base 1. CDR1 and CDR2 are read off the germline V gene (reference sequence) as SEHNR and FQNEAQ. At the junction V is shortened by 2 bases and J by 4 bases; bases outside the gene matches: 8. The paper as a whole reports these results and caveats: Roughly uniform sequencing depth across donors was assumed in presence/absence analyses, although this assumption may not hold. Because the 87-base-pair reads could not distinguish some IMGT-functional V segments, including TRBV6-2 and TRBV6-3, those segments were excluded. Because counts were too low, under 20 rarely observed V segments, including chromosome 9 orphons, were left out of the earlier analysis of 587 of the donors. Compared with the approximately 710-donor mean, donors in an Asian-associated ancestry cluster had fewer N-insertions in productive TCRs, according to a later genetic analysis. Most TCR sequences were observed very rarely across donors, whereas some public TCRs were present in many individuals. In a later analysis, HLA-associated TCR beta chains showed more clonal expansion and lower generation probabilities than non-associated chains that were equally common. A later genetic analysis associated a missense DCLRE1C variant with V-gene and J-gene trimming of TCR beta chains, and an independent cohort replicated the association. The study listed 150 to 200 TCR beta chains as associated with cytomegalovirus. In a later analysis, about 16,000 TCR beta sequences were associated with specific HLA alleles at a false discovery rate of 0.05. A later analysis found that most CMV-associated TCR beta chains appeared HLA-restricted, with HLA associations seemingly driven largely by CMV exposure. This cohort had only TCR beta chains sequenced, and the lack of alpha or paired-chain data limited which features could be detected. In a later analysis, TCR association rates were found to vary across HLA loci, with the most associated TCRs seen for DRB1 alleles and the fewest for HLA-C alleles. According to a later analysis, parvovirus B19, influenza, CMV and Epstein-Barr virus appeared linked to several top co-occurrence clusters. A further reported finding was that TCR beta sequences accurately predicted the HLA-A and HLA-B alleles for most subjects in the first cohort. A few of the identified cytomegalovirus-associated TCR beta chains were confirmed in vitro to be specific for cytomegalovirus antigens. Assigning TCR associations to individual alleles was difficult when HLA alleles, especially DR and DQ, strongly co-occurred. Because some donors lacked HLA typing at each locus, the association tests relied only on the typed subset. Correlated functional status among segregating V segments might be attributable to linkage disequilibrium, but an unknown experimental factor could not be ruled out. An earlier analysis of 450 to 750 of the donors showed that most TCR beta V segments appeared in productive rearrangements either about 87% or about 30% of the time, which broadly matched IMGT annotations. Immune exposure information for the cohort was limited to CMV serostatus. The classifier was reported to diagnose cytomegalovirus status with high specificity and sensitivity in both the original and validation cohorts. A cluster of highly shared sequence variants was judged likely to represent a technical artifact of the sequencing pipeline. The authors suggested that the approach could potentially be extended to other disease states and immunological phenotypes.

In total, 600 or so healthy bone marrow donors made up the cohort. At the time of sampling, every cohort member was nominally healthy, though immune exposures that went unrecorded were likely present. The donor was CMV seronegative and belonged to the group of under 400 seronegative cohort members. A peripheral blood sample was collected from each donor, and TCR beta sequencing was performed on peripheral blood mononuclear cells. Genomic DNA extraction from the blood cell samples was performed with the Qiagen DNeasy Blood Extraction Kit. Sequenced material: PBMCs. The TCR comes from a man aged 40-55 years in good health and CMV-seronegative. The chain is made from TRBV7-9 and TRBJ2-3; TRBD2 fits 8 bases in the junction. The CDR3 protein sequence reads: CASSLRGAGEADTQYF. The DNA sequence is TGTGCCAGCAGCTTACGGGGAGCGGGGGAAGCAGATACGCAGTATTTT.